What follows are 20 T cell receptor beta chains derived from one specimen sequenced in a study of T cell responses to AZD1222 COVID-19 vaccine. Method: immunoSEQ multiplex PCR; TCRdb's copy keeps in-frame clones and lacks some. The table shows about 90,000 clones, with more than 75% occurring only once. Material: peripheral blood, obtained on day 0 of MenACWY control vaccination. These TCRs come from an adult in good health.

This clone was counted once. The chain couples TRBV10-1 to TRBJ2-1; TRBD2 is a possible D gene (6 bases). The CDR3 is 16 amino acids. Looked up from germline, CDR1 is WNHNN and CDR2 is SYGVQD (reference sequence). V gave up 7 bases and J gave up 8 bases, with 24 bases separating them. CDR3 DNA sequence: TGCGCCAGCAAAGCCCAACTAGCCGGGAGAATGGATGAGCAGTTCTTC. This gives the protein CASKAQLAGRMDEQFF.

V usage is TRBV10-3 and J usage is TRBJ1-5; TRBD1 might be the D (5 bases). There are 13 residues in the CDR3. With 5 bases removed from V and 6 bases from J, the gap between germline ends came to 11 bases. Germline assignment: CDR1 ENHRY and CDR2 SYGVKD. DNA of the CDR3: TGTGCCATCAGTACCTCCGGGGGTCAGCCCCAGCATTTT. Its translation: CAISTSGGQPQHF.

V and J are TRBV28 and TRBJ2-7; 7 bases line up with TRBD2. Per germline, CDR1 MDHEN and CDR2 SYDVKM. The CDR3 is made up of 14 amino acids. V lost 4 bases and J lost 3; bases outside the gene matches: 6. The CDR3 DNA follows: TGTGCCAGCAGTTCCCTAGCGGTTTTCTACGAGCAGTACTTC. This gives the protein CASSSLAVFYEQYF.

The chain carries TRBV19 and TRBJ1-4, with a tentative D call TRBD1 (5 bases). The V end lost 3 bases, the J end lost 4 bases, and 9 bases lay between the germline ends. The CDR3 consists of 14 residues. Germline V gives CDR1 LNHDA, CDR2 SQIVND (reference sequence). This CDR3 reads CASSMGPNNEKLFF. The CDR3 DNA reads TGTGCCAGTAGTATGGGACCTAATAATGAAAAACTGTTTTTT.

The DNA for the CDR3 is TGTGCCAGCAGTACGACAGGGCGGTACGAGCAGTACTTC. Its protein product is CASSTTGRYEQYF. V gene TRBV28 combines with J gene TRBJ2-7; TRBD1 agrees at 7 bases. V was pared by 5 bases and J by 4 bases, with 5 bases of the junction left unmatched. Germline loops: CDR1 MDHEN, CDR2 SYDVKM. This CDR3 is 13 amino acids long.

This chain joins TRBV28 and TRBJ1-2, with 9 nucleotides matching TRBD1. This CDR3 spans 14 amino acids. Trimming at V came to 3 bases and at J to 7 bases, leaving 6 bases not matched to a gene. Per germline, CDR1 MDHEN and CDR2 SYDVKM. DNA for the CDR3: TGTGCCAGCAGTTTGGGGGACAGGGATGGTGGCTACACCTTC. Translating it yields CASSLGDRDGGYTF.

CDR3 DNA sequence: TGTGCCAGCAGTTTACCTACAGGGGTTTCGGAAAAACTGTTTTTT. It specifies CASSLPTGVSEKLFF. The chain uses TRBV28 and TRBJ1-4, with 7 bases fitting TRBD1. The ends lost 2 bases at V and 8 bases at J; junction bases unmatched: 8. Germline loops: CDR1 MDHEN, CDR2 SYDVKM. There are 15 residues in the CDR3.

The chain employs TRBV6-6 and TRBJ1-5; 7 bases are shared with TRBD1. The ends lost 5 bases at V and 1 base at J; junction bases unmatched: 8. Germline V gene sequence: CDR1 MNHNY, CDR2 SVGAGI (reference sequence). The CDR3 has 16 amino acids. This CDR3 is CASSRFGTASNQPQHF. The CDR3 DNA sequence: TGTGCCAGCAGTCGATTCGGGACAGCAAGCAATCAGCCCCAGCATTTT.

The chain combines TRBV28 with TRBJ2-7, with D perhaps TRBD1 or TRBD2 (5 bases each). The CDR3 covers 13 residues. Trimming took off 7 bases at V and 5 bases at J, with 15 bases between the two ends. Germline assignment: CDR1 MDHEN and CDR2 SYDVKM. This CDR3 reads CASTRGGRDEQYF. As DNA, the CDR3 is TGTGCCAGCACCCGGGGCGGCCGGGACGAGCAGTACTTC.

Regarding this clone: At the DNA level, this CDR3 is encoded by other sequences in the same sample as well. V gene TRBV28 combines with J gene TRBJ1-2; the D gene is possibly TRBD1 (5 bases). Germline CDR1 reads MDHEN; CDR2 reads SYDVKM. The CDR3 is made up of 12 amino acids. V lost 8 bases, J lost 2 bases, and 9 bases lay in between. This CDR3 reads CASSGQNYGYTF. CDR3 nucleotide sequence: TGTGCCAGCTCTGGACAAAACTATGGCTACACCTTC.

This chain connects TRBV5-8 to TRBJ1-6; D gene ambiguous. The CDR3 runs 15 residues. V lost 7 bases and J 7 bases, leaving 18 bases between the germline ends. Germline loops: CDR1 SGHTS, CDR2 YDEGEE. The CDR3 DNA is TGTGCCAGCTTCAAACGAGGAGTTTGGAATTCACCCCTCCACTTT. Translation gives CASFKRGVWNSPLHF. Variable domain in full (rest from reference TRBV5-8 and TRBJ1-6): EAGVTQSPTHLIKTRGQQATLRCSPISGHTSVYWYQQALGLGLQFLLWYDEGEERNRGNFPPRFSGRQFPNYSSELNVNALELEDSALYLCASFKRGVWNSPLHFGNGTRLTVT.

This chain connects TRBV19 to TRBJ1-1; TRBD1 matches 7 bases. CDR1 is LNHDA, CDR2 SQIVND, per germline (reference sequence). J lost 1 base, V lost 6 bases, and 8 bases had no gene match. CDR3 size: 15 residues. CDR3 sequence: CASRPGQRQNTEAFF. The DNA for the CDR3 is TGTGCCAGTAGGCCGGGACAGAGACAGAACACTGAAGCTTTCTTT. Combining the CDR3 with reference TRBV19 and TRBJ1-1 gives the whole variable domain DGGITQSPKYLFRKEGQNVTLSCEQNLNHDAMYWYRQDPGQGLRLIYYSQIVNDFQKGDIAEGYSVSREKKESFPLTVTSAQKNPTAFYLCASRPGQRQNTEAFFGQGTRLTVV.

This chain uses TRBV28 with TRBJ1-2; D remains unclear. This CDR3 comprises 13 residues. Germline CDR1 and CDR2: MDHEN and SYDVKM. Trimming removed 3 bases at V and 0 bases at J, with 5 bases between. CDR3 region: CASSFTANYGYTF. CDR3 nucleotides: TGTGCCAGCAGTTTCACGGCTAACTATGGCTACACCTTC.

The V call is TRBV5-1, the J call TRBJ2-3; 8 bases align to TRBD2. J was trimmed by 1 base and V by 0 bases; bases with no gene match: 4. There are 16 residues in the CDR3. Per germline, CDR1 SGHRS and CDR2 YFSETQ. The CDR3 bases are TGCGCCAGCAGCTTGGAGGCAGCGGGGGGCACAGATACGCAGTATTTT. Residues: CASSLEAAGGTDTQYF.

This clone appeared once. This chain connects TRBV18 to TRBJ2-5; D may be TRBD2 (5 bases). Per the germline V gene, CDR1 is KGHSH and CDR2 is LQKENI. Trimming removed 6 bases from V and 5 bases from J, with 10 bases in between. CDR3 length: 12 amino acids. CDR3 amino acids: CASSLAAETQYF. For the CDR3, the DNA is TGTGCCAGCTCCCTAGCCGCCGAGACCCAGTACTTC.

V is TRBV19 and J is TRBJ2-7, with 12 bases identical to TRBD2. V trimming: 5 bases; J trimming: 3 bases; junction bases outside the gene matches: 5. The CDR3 extends over 15 amino acids. Germline CDR1 reads LNHDA; CDR2 reads SQIVND (reference sequence). Written as DNA, the CDR3 is TGTGCCAGTAGTCCGAGACTAGCGGGAGACTACGAGCAGTACTTC. This encodes CASSPRLAGDYEQYF.

The chain joins TRBV28 to TRBJ1-6; TRBD1 agrees at 7 bases. Trimming removed 4 bases from V and 10 bases from J; junction bases left unmatched: 7. Germline CDR1 is MDHEN and CDR2 is SYDVKM. The CDR3 extends over 14 amino acids. The CDR3 protein is CASSSGQERSPLHF. CDR3 coding DNA: TGTGCCAGCAGTTCCGGACAGGAACGGTCACCCCTCCACTTT.

This clone was recorded once. The genes are TRBV5-1 and TRBJ2-1; 8 bases fit TRBD2. The CDR3 length is 16 residues. From germline, CDR1 is SGHRS and CDR2 YFSETQ. V lost 3 bases to trimming and J lost 0 bases; unmatched junction nucleotides: 5. The CDR3 DNA follows: TGCGCCAGCAGCTCCCTAGCGGGTAGCTCCTACAATGAGCAGTTCTTC. Translation gives CASSSLAGSSYNEQFF.

The rearrangement uses TRBV3-1 (or the pseudogene TRBV3-2) and TRBJ2-5; D is unclear. The CDR3 has 13 amino acids. CDR1 and CDR2 (germline): LGHDT, YNNKEL (reference sequence). The V end lost 1 base, the J end lost 0 bases, and 3 bases lay between the germline ends. The CDR3: CASSQGHQETQYF. Here the CDR3 DNA reads TGTGCCAGCAGCCAAGGACACCAAGAGACCCAGTACTTC.

J is TRBJ1-6 and V is TRBV19; the D is unclear. Deletions cut 6 bases from V and 0 bases from J, with 9 bases between. Germline V gene data show CDR1 as LNHDA and CDR2 as SQIVND (reference sequence). CDR3 length equals 15 residues. The CDR3 DNA reads TGTGCCAGTAGGCCAGAGAGCTCCTATAATTCACCCCTCCACTTT. It is translated as CASRPESSYNSPLHF.